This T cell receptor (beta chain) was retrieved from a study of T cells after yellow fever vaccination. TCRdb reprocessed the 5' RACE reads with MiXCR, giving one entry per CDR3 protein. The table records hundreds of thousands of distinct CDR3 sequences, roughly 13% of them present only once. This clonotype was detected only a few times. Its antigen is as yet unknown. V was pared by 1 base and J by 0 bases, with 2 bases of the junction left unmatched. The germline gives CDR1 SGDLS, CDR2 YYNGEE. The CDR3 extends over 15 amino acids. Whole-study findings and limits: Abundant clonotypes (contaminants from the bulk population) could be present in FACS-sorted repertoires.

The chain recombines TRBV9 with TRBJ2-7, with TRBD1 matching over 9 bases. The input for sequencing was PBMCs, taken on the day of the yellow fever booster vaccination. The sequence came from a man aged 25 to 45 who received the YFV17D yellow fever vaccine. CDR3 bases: TGTGCCAGCAGCGTAAGGGACAGGGACTCCTACGAGCAGTACTTC. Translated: CASSVRDRDSYEQYF.